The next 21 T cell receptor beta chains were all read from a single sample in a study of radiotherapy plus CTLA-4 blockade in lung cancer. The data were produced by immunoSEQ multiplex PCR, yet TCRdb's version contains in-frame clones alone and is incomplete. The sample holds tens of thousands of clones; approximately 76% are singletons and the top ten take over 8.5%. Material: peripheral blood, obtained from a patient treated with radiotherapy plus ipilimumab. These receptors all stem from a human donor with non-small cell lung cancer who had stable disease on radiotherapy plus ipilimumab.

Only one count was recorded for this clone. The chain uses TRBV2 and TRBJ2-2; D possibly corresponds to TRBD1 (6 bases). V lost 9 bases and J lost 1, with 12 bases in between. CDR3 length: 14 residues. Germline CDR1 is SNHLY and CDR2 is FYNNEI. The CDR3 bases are TGTGCCAGTACAGGGCCCTTGAACACCGGGGAGCTGTTTTTT. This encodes CASTGPLNTGELFF.

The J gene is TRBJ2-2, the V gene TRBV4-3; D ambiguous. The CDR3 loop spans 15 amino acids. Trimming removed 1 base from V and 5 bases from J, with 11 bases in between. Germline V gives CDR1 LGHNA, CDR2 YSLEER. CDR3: CASSQAIVTTGELFF. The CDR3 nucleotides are TGCGCCAGCAGCCAAGCTATTGTGACGACCGGGGAGCTGTTTTTT.

CDR3 residues: CASRLPGSQETQYF. In nucleotides, the CDR3 is TGTGCCAGCAGACTACCGGGTTCCCAAGAGACCCAGTACTTC. The chain recombines TRBV28 with TRBJ2-5, with D uncertain. CDR1 and CDR2 from the germline V gene are MDHEN and SYDVKM. V lost 6 bases to trimming and J lost 1 base, with 12 bases between them. CDR3 size: 14 residues.

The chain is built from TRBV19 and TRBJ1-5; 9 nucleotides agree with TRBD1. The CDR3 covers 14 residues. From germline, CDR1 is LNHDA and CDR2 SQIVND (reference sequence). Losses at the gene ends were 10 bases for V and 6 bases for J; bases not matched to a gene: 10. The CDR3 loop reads CATKGQGGPQPQHF. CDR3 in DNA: TGTGCCACCAAGGGACAGGGAGGCCCTCAGCCCCAGCATTTT.

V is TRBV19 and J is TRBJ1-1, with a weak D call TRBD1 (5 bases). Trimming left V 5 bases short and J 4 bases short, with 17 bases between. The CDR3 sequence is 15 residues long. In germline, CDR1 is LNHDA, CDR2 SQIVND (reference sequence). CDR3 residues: CASSPFGGRSTEAFF. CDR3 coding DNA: TGTGCCAGTAGTCCTTTTGGGGGACGGAGCACTGAAGCTTTCTTT.

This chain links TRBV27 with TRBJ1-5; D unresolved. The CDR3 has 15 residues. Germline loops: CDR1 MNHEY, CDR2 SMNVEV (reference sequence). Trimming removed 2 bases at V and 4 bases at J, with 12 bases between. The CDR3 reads CASSLGPARNQPQHF. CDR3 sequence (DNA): TGTGCCAGCAGTTTAGGGCCGGCGCGGAATCAGCCCCAGCATTTT.

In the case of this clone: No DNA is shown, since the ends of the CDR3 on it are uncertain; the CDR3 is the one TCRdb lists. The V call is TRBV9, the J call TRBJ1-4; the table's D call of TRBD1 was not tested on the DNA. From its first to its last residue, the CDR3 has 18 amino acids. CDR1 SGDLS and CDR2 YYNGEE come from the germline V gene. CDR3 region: CASSVGPGHLATNEKLFF.

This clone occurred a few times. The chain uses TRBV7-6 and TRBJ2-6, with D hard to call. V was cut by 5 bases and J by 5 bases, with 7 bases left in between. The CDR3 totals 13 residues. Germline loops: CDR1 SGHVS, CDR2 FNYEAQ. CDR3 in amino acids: CASSLSWANVLTF. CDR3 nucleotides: TGTGCCAGCAGCCTTAGCTGGGCCAACGTCCTGACTTTC.

The CDR3 spells CASSQDIREGNYGYTF. The DNA of the CDR3 is TGCGCCAGCAGCCAAGATATTAGGGAAGGGAACTATGGCTACACCTTC. The chain carries TRBV4-3 and TRBJ1-2; D ambiguous. V was clipped by 0 bases and J by 2 bases, with 13 bases between them. Germline V gene lookup returns CDR1 LGHNA and CDR2 YSLEER. The CDR3 loop spans 16 amino acids.

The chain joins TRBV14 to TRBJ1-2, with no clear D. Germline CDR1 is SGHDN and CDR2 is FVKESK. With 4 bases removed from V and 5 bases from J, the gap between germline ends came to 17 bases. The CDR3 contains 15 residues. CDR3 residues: CASSPFNPLRYGYTF. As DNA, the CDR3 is TGTGCCAGCAGCCCTTTCAACCCGCTTCGGTATGGCTACACCTTC.

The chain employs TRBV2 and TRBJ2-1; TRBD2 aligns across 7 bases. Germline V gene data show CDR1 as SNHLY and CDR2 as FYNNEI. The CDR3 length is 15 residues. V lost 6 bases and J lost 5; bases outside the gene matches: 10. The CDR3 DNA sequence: TGTGCCAGCAGGGAGTTTAACCTAGCGGACAATGAGCAGTTCTTC. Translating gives CASREFNLADNEQFF.

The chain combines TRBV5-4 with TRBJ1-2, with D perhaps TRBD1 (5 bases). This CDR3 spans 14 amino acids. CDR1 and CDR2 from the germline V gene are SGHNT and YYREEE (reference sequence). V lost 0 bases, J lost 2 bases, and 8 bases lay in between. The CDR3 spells CASSLGGANYGYTF. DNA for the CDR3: TGTGCCAGCAGCTTGGGAGGGGCCAACTATGGCTACACCTTC.

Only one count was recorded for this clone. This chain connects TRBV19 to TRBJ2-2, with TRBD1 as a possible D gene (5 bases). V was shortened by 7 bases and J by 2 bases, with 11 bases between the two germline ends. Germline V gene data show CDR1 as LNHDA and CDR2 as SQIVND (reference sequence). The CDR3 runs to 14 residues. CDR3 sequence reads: CASNDDSNTGELFF. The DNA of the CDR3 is TGTGCCAGTAACGATGACAGCAACACCGGGGAGCTGTTTTTT.

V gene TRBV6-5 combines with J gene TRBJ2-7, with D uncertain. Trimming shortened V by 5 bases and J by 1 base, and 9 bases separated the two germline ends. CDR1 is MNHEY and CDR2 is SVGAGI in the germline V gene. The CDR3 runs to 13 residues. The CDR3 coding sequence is TGTGCCAGCAGTCCCGACTCATCCTACGAGCAGTACGTC. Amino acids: CASSPDSSYEQYV.

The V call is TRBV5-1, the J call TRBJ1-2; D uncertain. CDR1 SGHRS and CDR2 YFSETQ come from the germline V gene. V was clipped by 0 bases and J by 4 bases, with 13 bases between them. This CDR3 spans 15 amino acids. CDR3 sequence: CASSLATGGPYGYTF. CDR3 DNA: TGCGCCAGCAGCTTGGCCACGGGAGGACCCTATGGCTACACCTTC.

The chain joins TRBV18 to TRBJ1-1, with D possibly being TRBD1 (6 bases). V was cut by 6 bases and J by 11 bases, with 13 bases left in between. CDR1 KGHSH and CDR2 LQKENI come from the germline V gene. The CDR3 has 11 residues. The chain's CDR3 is CASSSEGDAFF. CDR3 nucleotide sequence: TGTGCCAGCTCCTCCGAGGGGGATGCTTTCTTT.

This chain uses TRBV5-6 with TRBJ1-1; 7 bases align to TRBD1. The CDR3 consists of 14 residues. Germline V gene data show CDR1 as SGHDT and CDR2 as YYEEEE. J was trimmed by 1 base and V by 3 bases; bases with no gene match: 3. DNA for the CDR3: TGTGCCAGCAGCTGGAGGACAGGGAACACTGAAGCTTTCTTT. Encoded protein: CASSWRTGNTEAFF.

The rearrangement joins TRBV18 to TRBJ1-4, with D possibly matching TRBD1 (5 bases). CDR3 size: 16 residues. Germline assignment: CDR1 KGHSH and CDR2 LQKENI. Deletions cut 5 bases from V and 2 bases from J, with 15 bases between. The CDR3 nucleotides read TGTGCCAGCTCAAAAGGGGCCCAGCGGACTAATGAAAAACTGTTTTTT. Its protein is CASSKGAQRTNEKLFF.

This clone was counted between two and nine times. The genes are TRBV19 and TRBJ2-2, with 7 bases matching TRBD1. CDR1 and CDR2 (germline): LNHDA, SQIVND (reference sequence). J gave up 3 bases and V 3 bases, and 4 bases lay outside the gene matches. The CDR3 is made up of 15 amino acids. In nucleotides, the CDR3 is TGTGCCAGTAGTATCGGGACAGTGGACACCGGGGAGCTGTTTTTT. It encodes CASSIGTVDTGELFF.

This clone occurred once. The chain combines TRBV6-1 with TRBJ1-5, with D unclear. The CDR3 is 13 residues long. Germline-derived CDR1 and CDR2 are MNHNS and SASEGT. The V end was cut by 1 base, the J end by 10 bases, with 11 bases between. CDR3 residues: CASSEGFSLPQHF. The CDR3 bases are TGTGCCAGCAGTGAAGGGTTTAGCTTACCCCAGCATTTT.

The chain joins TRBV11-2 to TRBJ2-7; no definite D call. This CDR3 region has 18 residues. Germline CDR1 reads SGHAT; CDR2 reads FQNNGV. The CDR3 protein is CASSLDLALTYRAYGQYV. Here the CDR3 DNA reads TGTGCCAGCAGCTTAGATCTTGCGCTGACTTATAGGGCATACGGGCAGTACGTC.